This TCR beta chain was recorded in a study of OX40 agonist ivuxolimab in advanced cancers. Notes on the research overall: Ivuxolimab was an agonistic, fully human IgG2 monoclonal antibody directed against OX40 (CD134), a costimulatory receptor. Intravenous ivuxolimab was administered to patients every 2 weeks at six dose levels: 0.01, 0.1, 0.3, 1.5, 3 and 10 mg/kg. Of the roughly 50 dose-escalation patients, hepatocellular carcinoma was present in around 20, melanoma in about 15, renal cell carcinoma in 9 and head and neck cancer in 9. A male proportion of 82.7% and a mean age of approximately 55 years, ranging from roughly 23 to 80, were recorded for the dose-escalation cohort. Patients were allowed to have had prior anti-PD-1, anti-PD-L1 or anti-CTLA-4 therapy, and approximately 40% of the dose-escalation patients had been treated with checkpoint inhibitors. Partial responses occurred in three dose-escalation patients, of whom one had hepatocellular carcinoma and two had cutaneous melanoma. The purpose of peripheral TCRbeta sequencing was to test whether ivuxolimab changed TCR sequence diversity and led to clonal T-cell expansion. The monotherapy dose-escalation portion (N of about 49 patients) of the phase I ivuxolimab trial is reported in the paper.

The trial excluded patients who had a history of autoimmune disease or who were on systemic immunosuppression. In every dose cohort, peripheral blood was drawn for TCR sequencing at baseline, cycle 4 day 1, and cycle 7 day 1. The samples were drawn from a first-in-human, open-label, multicenter phase I dose-escalation trial of ivuxolimab. The trial enrolled adults with locally advanced or metastatic head and neck squamous cell, hepatocellular, melanoma or renal cell carcinoma. Before TCR sequencing, CD4+ and CD8+ T cells were separately sorted from peripheral blood. General findings and caveats noted by the study authors: Antigen specificity was not determined for the clonally expanded peripheral T cells. In the 0.1-3.0 mg/kg groups, partial responders had among the lowest normalized peripheral clonal expansion, particularly in CD8+ T cells. After ivuxolimab, expanded clones were on average more numerous among CD8+ T cells than among CD4+ T cells. Low levels of normalized T-cell clonal expansion were also seen in some nonresponding patients. Clonal expansion of both CD4+ and CD8+ blood T cells was observed from baseline to week 6 at doses 0.1 to 3.0 mg/kg.

Genomic DNA was extracted from sorted cells for sequencing of the TCRbeta CDR3 region. The immunoSEQ Assay was used for sequencing of TCRbeta CDR3 regions. Imported from immuneACCESS, the table was reduced by TCRdb to in-frame sequences with V and J called. These copies leave out some clones; in studies compared against another copy, an unresolved V gene accounts for under half, and the cause of the remainder is not known. The sample data list 74,000 or so clones, and more than 70% of these were observed just once. Of the sample, around 2% is held by the ten largest clones. From the cysteine up to the phenylalanine, the CDR3 has a length of 14 residues. Only the CDR3 DNA stays, 42 bases, in frame from base 1. CDR1 MNHEY and CDR2 SVGAGI are derived from the germline V gene. V gives up 2 bases and J gives up 0 bases, and the segment between their germline ends measures 7 bases. Worth noting for this clone: The target of this receptor is not known. There are no base qualities to consult, and no much larger clone falls within one base.

The source was CD4+ or CD8+ T cells sorted from blood, collected in a trial of the OX40 agonist ivuxolimab. The TCR comes from an adult with an advanced solid tumor such as melanoma, head and neck, liver or kidney cancer. The chain was built from TRBV6-5 and TRBJ1-1; the D region possibly corresponds to TRBD1 (6 bases align). The DNA sequence is given as TGTGCCAGCAGTTACGGACAGCTGAACACTGAAGCTTTCTTT. The resulting protein is CASSYGQLNTEAFF.